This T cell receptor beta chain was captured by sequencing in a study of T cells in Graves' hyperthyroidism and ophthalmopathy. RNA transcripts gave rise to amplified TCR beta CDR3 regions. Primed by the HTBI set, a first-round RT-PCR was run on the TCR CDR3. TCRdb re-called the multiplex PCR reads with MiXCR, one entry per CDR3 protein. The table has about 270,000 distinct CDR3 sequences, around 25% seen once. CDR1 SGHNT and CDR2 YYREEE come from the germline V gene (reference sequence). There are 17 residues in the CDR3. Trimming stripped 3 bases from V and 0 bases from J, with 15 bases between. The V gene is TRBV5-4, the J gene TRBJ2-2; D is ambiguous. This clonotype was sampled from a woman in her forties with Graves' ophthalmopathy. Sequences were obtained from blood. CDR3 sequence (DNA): TGTGCCAGCAGCTCCAAGACACAGTTCGCGAACACCGGGGAGCTGTTTTTT. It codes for CASSSKTQFANTGELFF.